These 4 T cell receptor beta chains were sequenced from one sample in a study of spatial heterogeneity in lung cancer. The time point denotes: blood at routine non-recurrence follow-up after resection. One entry per CDR3 protein, called by TCRdb with MiXCR from the 5' RACE reads. The profile shows around 990 distinct CDR3 sequences, about 43% of them singletons. This specimen consisted of PBMCs, obtained at follow-up. The receptors stem from a female donor with early-stage non-small cell lung cancer.

Concerning this clonotype itself: Because this beta chain is a stray read in a library intended to capture alpha chains, its abundance should not be given much weight. This chain uses TRBV28 with TRBJ2-3; D not resolved. The CDR3 consists of 12 residues. Germline V lookup: CDR1 MDHEN, CDR2 SYDVKM. Trimming shortened V by 6 bases and J by 8 bases, and 12 bases separated the two germline ends. This CDR3 is CASRGSGGTQYF. For the CDR3, the DNA is TGTGCCAGCAGGGGGTCAGGCGGTACGCAGTATTTT.

With respect to this clonotype: A library prepared for alpha chains yielded this beta chain as an off-target read; its size is of little meaning. J is TRBJ2-1 and V is TRBV10-3; the match to TRBD2 covers 10 bases. Per germline, CDR1 ENHRY and CDR2 SYGVKD. The junction had 7 bases not matched to a gene; V was cut back by 6 bases and J by 8 bases. The CDR3 extends over 14 amino acids. CDR3 protein: CAIRLAGVVDEQFF. CDR3 nucleotides: TGTGCCATCAGGCTAGCGGGAGTTGTGGATGAGCAGTTCTTC.

The sample holds a few counts of this clonotype. This beta chain represents an off-target read in a library built for alpha chains; its size is of limited meaning. The chain employs TRBV6-5 and TRBJ2-7; TRBD1 is a possible D gene (5 bases). Germline lookup yields CDR1 MNHEY and CDR2 SVGAGI. This CDR3 region has 18 residues. V lost 0 bases and J lost 1, with 19 bases in between. The CDR3 reads CASSYSAPTGAFSYEQYF. DNA of the CDR3: TGTGCCAGCAGTTACTCAGCCCCTACAGGAGCCTTTTCCTACGAGCAGTACTTC.

This clonotype has only a few counts. This beta chain is a stray read from a library made for alpha chains; its abundance is not meaningful. The chain links TRBV4-3 to TRBJ2-1, with D possibly matching TRBD2 (6 bases). Germline V gene lookup returns CDR1 LGHNA and CDR2 YSLEER. The V end was cut by 1 base, the J end by 0 bases, with 10 bases between. The CDR3 is made up of 16 amino acids. For the CDR3, the DNA is TGCGCCAGCAGCCAAGGGGGGGTGAGCTCCTACAATGAGCAGTTCTTC. Amino acid sequence: CASSQGGVSSYNEQFF.